This TCR beta chain was captured by sequencing in a study of T cell changes during pregnancy in multiple sclerosis. The CDR3 length is 13 residues. Trimming cost V 4 bases and J 4 bases; bases outside gene matches: 1. Germline V gene lookup returns CDR1 MGHRA and CDR2 YSYEKL. Using immunoSEQ multiplex PCR, the repertoire was profiled, and TCRdb retains in-frame clones only, with some absent. The sample has just over 20,000 clones, roughly 89% seen once. The chain combines TRBV4-1 with TRBJ1-2; 9 bases align to TRBD1. The sequencing here drew on CD8+ T cells from peripheral blood mononuclear cells, taken in the second trimester of pregnancy. This TCR came from a female donor in good health, enrolled as a control in a pregnancy study. CDR3 sequence: CASSPDRGYGYTF. The CDR3 bases are TGCGCCAGCAGCCCGGACAGGGGCTATGGCTACACCTTC.